This T cell receptor beta chain stems from a study of OX40 agonist ivuxolimab in advanced cancers. Per the germline V gene, CDR1 is KGHSH and CDR2 is LQKENI. The CDR3 totals 11 residues. V was shortened by 8 bases and J by 5 bases, with 9 bases between the two germline ends. Assay used: immunoSEQ multiplex PCR; TCRdb lists only in-frame clones, some missing. The table includes approximately 63,000 clones, around 87% detected once. The V gene is TRBV18, the J gene TRBJ1-2, with D unclear. This clonotype was obtained from an adult with an advanced solid tumor such as melanoma, head and neck, liver or kidney cancer. Sequences were derived from CD4+ or CD8+ T cells sorted from blood, sampled in a trial of the OX40 agonist ivuxolimab. CDR3 nucleotide sequence: TGTGCCAGCAGGCACGAGTATGGCTACACCTTC. Translated: CASRHEYGYTF. The full variable domain, rest sourced from reference TRBV18 and TRBJ1-2, is NAGVMQNPRHLVRRRGQEARLRCSPMKGHSHVYWYRQLPEEGLKFMVYLQKENIIDESGMPKERFSAEFPKEGPSILRIQQVVRGDSAAYFCASRHEYGYTFGSGTRLTVV.